This entry concerns a single TCR beta chain. Its antigen specificity is not known. Base qualities are not recorded, but no much larger clone differs from it by a single base. CDR3 length: 15 amino acids, cysteine to phenylalanine. The entry retains the CDR3 DNA only, 45 bases that are in frame from base 1. Taken from the germline V gene (reference sequence), the CDR1 and CDR2 loops are DFQATT and SNEGSKA. V is reduced by 0 bases and J by 6 bases, leaving a spacing of 18 bases between them. The entry originates in a study of blood T cells in healthy people across ages (dated by TCRdb to the mid-2010s). Turning to the overall study: In model experiments, roughly one uniquely barcoded TCR beta cDNA molecule per two T cells was captured by template switching. Age-related changes in TCR beta repertoire diversity were measured in the study by deep sequencing normalized with unique cDNA molecular identifiers. The donors were divided into four age groups: young (average approximately 17 years), middle-aged (roughly 42), aged (under 70) and long-lived (approximately 74). To avoid experimental bias, donors of different ages were distributed randomly across sequencing lanes. Two additional independent replicas of 1 million unique cDNA reads from the same blood draw were analyzed for two donors (one aged 18 to 30 and one aged 80 or older).

Study-wide findings and limitations: Because donor CMV infection status was unknown, age-related changes in expanded clonotypes were potentially confounded. Compared with the aged group, the long-lived group had more naive CD4+ T cells, fewer expanded clones and increased TCR diversity, suggesting age selection. A strong correlation was found between observed TCR beta diversity and the percentage of naive T cells measured by flow cytometry. Conclusive comparison of naive and antigen-experienced compartments was prevented by the profiling of bulk unsorted PBMCs. Observed TCR beta diversity per million T cells fell roughly linearly with age, and a significant reduction was already apparent by age about 43. Total diversity estimates from one million sequenced T cells were considered lower bounds and underestimates.

The protocol used for the library was 5' RACE. The data were produced on an Illumina HiSeq 2500. A second roughly 6 to 11 cycle PCR used a sample-barcoded 5' primer and a J-beta primer mix. A unique molecular identifier was introduced onto each TCR beta cDNA molecule by a template-switch 5' adaptor carrying 12 random nucleotides. At least 2.5 million CDR3-containing paired-end reads were obtained from each sample. The Mint cDNA synthesis kit, primed by a TRBC-specific oligonucleotide, was used to synthesize first-strand cDNA from all RNA. After uracil-DNA glycosylase treatment, a first 18-cycle PCR used universal primers M1SS and BC2_uni_R on all cDNA. The study's processing was this. Each sample was normalized by randomly selecting 1 million high-quality reads, each carrying a distinct molecular identifier. Instead of being binned into consensus sequences, reads with shared molecular identifiers were discarded. CDR3 identification, clonotype clustering and error correction used MiTCR with a Q25 quality threshold and the strictest error-elimination algorithm. A nonparametric unseen species model using Euler transformation provided a lower-bound estimate of total TCR beta diversity. TCRdb reprocessed the public reads (quality trimming at Q25 with fastp, clone calling with MiXCR) and kept in-frame beta chains. Entries that share a CDR3 protein sequence are merged under the most common genes and DNA. The authors' filters were not applied to this entry. A total of some 700,000 distinct CDR3 sequences appear in this sample, roughly 43% of them only once. The top ten clonotypes cover 20% to 25% of the sample.

The donors were some 39 Caucasian individuals from Russia, aged 6 to 90 years, who were systemically healthy. Each donor gave around 9 milliliters of peripheral blood, collected into EDTA-treated Vacutainer tubes. PBMCs were isolated by Ficoll-Paque density-gradient centrifugation, with at least 6.5 million obtained per sample. Trizol reagent was used to extract total RNA from the PBMCs, yielding at least 5.5 micrograms per sample. The percentages of naive CD45RAhigh/CD27high T cells were determined by flow cytometry on a PBMC aliquot from every donor. The chain was built from TRBV20-1 and TRBJ2-7; the D segment could be TRBD2, given 6 matching bases. Sequencing was done on a sample of blood. The sequence derives from an older woman in good health. CDR3 loop: CSARDAGPYPIEQYF. The DNA sequence reads TGCAGTGCTAGAGATGCGGGACCCTATCCCATCGAGCAGTACTTC.